This T cell receptor beta chain is from a study of shared clonotypes between healthy human individuals. About the study: Donors, aged 18 to 49, were a couple of women and three men. Study-level findings and limits: What naive subsets generally showed was a larger estimated richness than memory subsets showed.

The CDR3 loop spans 14 amino acids. Germline lookup yields CDR1 MNHEY and CDR2 SMNVEV (reference sequence). V lost 4 bases, J lost 3 bases, and 3 bases stayed unmatched. Several immunoSEQ 96-well plates shared each subset's DNA, each plate a replicate. Original handling: From ImmunoSEQ came sequences covering only the junction and carrying no quality scores, so filtering differed. Assay: immunoSEQ multiplex PCR; the TCRdb copy retains only in-frame clones and omits some. That table supplies the V and J calls and clone size; D and trimming were determined from the DNA. The sample holds around 1.9 million clones, 85% to 95% seen once. Details on this clone: As yet, its antigen is unknown.

Selected positively for CCR7 and CD45RO-negative, naive CD8 cells excluded terminally differentiated effector memory CD45RA+ cells. The chain carries TRBV27 and TRBJ2-7, with 10 positions matching TRBD2. This clonotype was obtained from a young man in good health. Some clones in this sample may be carry-over from other donors' samples. Sequencing was performed on naive CD8+ T cells from PBMCs. CDR3 residues: CASSSSGSFYEQYF. CDR3 in DNA: TGTGCCAGCAGTTCTAGCGGGAGTTTCTACGAGCAGTACTTC.